This T cell receptor beta chain stems from a study of memory CD4+ T cells and cytomegalovirus serostatus. Single viable CD3+CD4+CD8-CD45RO+ cells were sorted as the memory CD4+ T cells. Germline V gene data show CDR1 as SNHLY and CDR2 as FYNNEI. There are 13 residues in the CDR3. Trimming took off 10 bases at V and 2 bases at J, with 14 bases between the two ends. Sequencing used immunoSEQ multiplex PCR; TCRdb keeps in-frame clones, though not all of them. This table has 35,000 to 40,000 clones, roughly 85% appearing once. The chain recombines TRBV2 with TRBJ1-2; tentative D call: TRBD1 (5 bases). The receptor's source is an adult in good health and CMV-seropositive. Source material: memory CD4+ T cells from blood. DNA of the CDR3: TGTGCCACCGCCCGGGACTACAACTATGGCTACACCTTC. Protein sequence: CATARDYNYGYTF.